This T cell receptor beta chain was documented in a study of control samples from healthy donors and cancer patients. TCRdb's copy holds only in-frame clones and misses some; the assay was immunoSEQ multiplex PCR. The data contain 150,000 to 200,000 clones, around 87% of them singletons. This clone appeared once. This TCR derives from a woman aged 45-59 years in good health. Sequenced material: blood.

CDR3 region: CASSPPSSGNTIYF. Here the CDR3 DNA reads TGTGCCAGCAGCCCGCCGAGCTCTGGAAACACCATATATTTT. The chain employs TRBV14 and TRBJ1-3; D call uncertain. Trimming removed 4 bases from V and 0 bases from J, with 7 bases in between. Germline lookup yields CDR1 SGHDN and CDR2 FVKESK. The CDR3 has 14 amino acids.